The rows below give T cell receptor beta chains drawn from one sample of a study of shared clonotypes between healthy human individuals. The protocol was immunoSEQ multiplex PCR, while the TCRdb copy is restricted to in-frame clones and leaves out a portion. The sample holds about 79,000 clones, around 57% seen once. Sequences were obtained from memory CD8+ T cells sorted from blood. These receptor sequences come from a man younger than 45 in good health. Each CDR3 is given with its conserved first and last residue. The order of the fields is V gene, clone size, CDR3 length, D gene, J gene, CDR3 protein, CDR3 DNA. The D gene is left open where the match is weak. Rows give clone size only sometimes, using once, few, many, or a class for an expanded clone.

TRBV18	.	15	.	TRBJ1-1	CASSPQQVMNTEAFF	TGTGCCAGCTCACCGCAGCAGGTCATGAACACTGAAGCTTTCTTT
TRBV19	few	13	.	TRBJ2-7	CASSIEGIYEQYF	TGTGCCAGTAGTATAGAGGGGATCTACGAGCAGTACTTC
TRBV19	few	15	TRBD2	TRBJ2-1	CASSISGSGNNEQFF	TGTGCCAGTAGTATAAGCGGGAGTGGGAACAATGAGCAGTTCTTC
TRBV29-1	.	14	.	TRBJ2-6	CSVRGVSGANVLTF	TGCAGCGTGAGAGGGGTATCTGGGGCCAACGTCCTGACTTTC
TRBV19	.	16	.	TRBJ1-2	CASSILRSGWVRGYTF	TGTGCCAGTAGTATCTTGAGGTCAGGGTGGGTTCGTGGCTACACCTTC
TRBV27	.	17	.	TRBJ2-1	CASSPLAGTGPQNEQFF	TGTGCCAGCAGTCCATTAGCGGGGACAGGGCCACAAAATGAGCAGTTCTTC
TRBV7-8	.	14	.	TRBJ2-1	CASSLDGSGNEQFF	TGTGCCAGCAGCTTAGATGGTAGCGGAAATGAGCAGTTCTTC
TRBV16	.	12	.	TRBJ1-2	CASSQDSYGYTF	TGTGCCAGCAGCCAAGACAGCTATGGCTACACCTTC
TRBV9	few	14	.	TRBJ1-1	CASSAWAVNTEAFF	TGTGCCAGCAGCGCCTGGGCCGTCAACACTGAAGCTTTCTTT
TRBV25-1	few	13	.	TRBJ2-2	CASSLPRTGELFF	TGTGCCAGCAGCCTCCCCCGCACCGGGGAGCTGTTTTTT
TRBV15	.	12	.	TRBJ2-7	CATSRDASEQYF	TGTGCCACCAGCAGAGATGCTAGCGAGCAGTACTTC
TRBV10-2	many	17	TRBD2	TRBJ2-7	CASSSPGTSGSPYEQYF	TGCGCCAGCAGTAGCCCCGGGACTAGCGGGAGTCCATACGAGCAGTACTTC
TRBV27	.	12	.	TRBJ2-2	CASSPHTGELFF	TGTGCCAGCAGTCCTCACACCGGGGAGCTGTTTTTT
TRBV19	.	13	.	TRBJ1-4	CASSLPGGVKLFF	TGTGCCAGTAGTTTGCCTGGGGGGGTGAAACTGTTTTTT
TRBV11-3	.	14	.	TRBJ2-7	CASSLTAGSYEQYF	TGTGCCAGCAGCTTAACGGCGGGCTCCTACGAGCAGTACTTC
TRBV19	.	14	TRBD2	TRBJ2-1	CASSIDTGGDEQFF	TGTGCCAGTAGTATAGATACGGGAGGTGATGAGCAGTTCTTC
TRBV28	.	15	TRBD2	TRBJ2-1	CASSRGLADGNEQFF	TGTGCCAGCAGTAGGGGACTAGCGGACGGCAATGAGCAGTTCTTC
TRBV7-6	.	14	.	TRBJ2-7	CASSPLKLGGEQYF	TGTGCCAGCAGCCCCCTAAAGTTGGGCGGGGAGCAGTACTTC
TRBV5-5	.	14	TRBD1	TRBJ2-5	CASSGGQGAETQYF	TGTGCCAGCAGCGGCGGACAGGGGGCCGAGACCCAGTACTTC
TRBV5-3	.	13	.	TRBJ2-2	CARRVQNTGELFF	TGTGCCAGAAGGGTTCAGAACACCGGGGAGCTGTTTTTT
TRBV7-6	few	15	.	TRBJ2-2	CASSLRGDDTGELFF	TGTGCCAGCAGCTTACGCGGAGACGACACCGGGGAGCTGTTTTTT
TRBV7-9	.	15	.	TRBJ2-1	CASSQAGESYNEQFF	TGTGCCAGCAGCCAAGCTGGGGAATCTTACAATGAGCAGTTCTTC
TRBV10-2	.	15	TRBD2	TRBJ2-7	CASSEFRLARYEQYF	TGCGCCAGCAGTGAGTTTCGACTAGCGAGGTACGAGCAGTACTTC
TRBV25-1	.	17	.	TRBJ2-7	CASSDHWAGHTVYEQYF	TGTGCCAGCAGTGATCACTGGGCGGGACACACTGTGTACGAGCAGTACTTC
TRBV25-1	once	14	.	TRBJ1-1	CASSWVGGNTEAFF	TGTGCCAGCAGTTGGGTCGGGGGGAACACTGAAGCTTTCTTT